This T cell receptor (beta chain) was profiled in a study of T cell responses to AZD1222 COVID-19 vaccine. Study results and limitations: Reportedly, nearly half of unique spike TCRs recognized epitopes outside B.1.351/B.1.1.7 mutations.

As regards this clone: The antigen is unknown.

Trimming took off 4 bases at V and 0 bases at J, with 11 bases between the two ends. This CDR3 comprises 16 residues. Germline CDR1 reads SGHRS; CDR2 reads YFSETQ. Libraries were prepared by immunoSEQ multiplex PCR; TCRdb keeps only in-frame clonotypes and omits some of them. This sample has about 130,000 clones, with over 90% found just once. The receptor's source is an adult in good health. This sequence joins TRBV5-1 and TRBJ2-6, with D possibly TRBD1 on 6 matching bases. Sample: peripheral blood, taken on day 0 of AZD1222 vaccination. The CDR3 DNA reads as TGCGCCAGCAGCCCTTGGACAGCCTCTGGGGCCAACGTCCTGACTTTC. Its protein is CASSPWTASGANVLTF.